This T cell receptor (beta chain) was sequenced during a study of cytomegalovirus exposure and HLA in healthy donors. The donors (healthy individuals) were bone marrow donors. Use of 60 Vbeta and 13 Jbeta primers characterized the PCR. Some clones are missing from TCRdb's copy, which holds only in-frame ones; the method was immunoSEQ multiplex PCR. The profile covers about 120,000 clones, with 74% appearing a single time and around 2% taken by the ten largest. This CDR3 region has 15 residues. Germline V gives CDR1 LGHNA, CDR2 YSLEER. V was clipped by 0 bases and J by 1 base, with 7 bases between them.

J is TRBJ1-3 and V is TRBV4-3; D perhaps matches TRBD1 (5 bases). The source material was PBMCs. The receptor comes from a human donor in good health. The CDR3 loop is CASSQDQGSGNTIYF. CDR3 DNA sequence: TGCGCCAGCAGCCAAGATCAGGGTTCTGGAAACACCATATATTTT.